This entry lists 7 T cell receptor beta chains sequenced from one sample in a study of CD8+ T cells in alopecia areata. After isolation, RNA underwent reverse transcription to generate cDNA as the sequencing template. TCRdb keeps only in-frame clones here, not all; method: immunoSEQ multiplex PCR. The sample shows 100,000 to 150,000 clones, around 49% of them seen only once. This specimen was CD8+ T cells sorted from blood, taken at week 0. The receptors derive from a human donor with alopecia areata.

This clone was observed a few times. V usage is TRBV11-3 and J usage is TRBJ2-1; D possibly corresponds to TRBD1 (6 bases). The germline CDR1 and CDR2 sequences are SGHNT and YENEEA. V was cut by 2 bases and J by 5 bases, with 16 bases left in between. The CDR3 extends over 16 amino acids. CDR3 bases: TGTGCCAGCAGCTTAACCACAGGGTCTACTGACAATGAGCAGTTCTTC. Protein product: CASSLTTGSTDNEQFF.

The chain carries TRBV5-6 and TRBJ2-2; 10 nucleotides match TRBD1. Germline V CDR1 and CDR2: SGHDT, YYEEEE. The CDR3 extends over 16 amino acids. Trimming cost V 0 bases and J 4 bases; bases outside gene matches: 3. The CDR3 is CASSLGDRGFTGELFF. The CDR3 region has the DNA TGTGCCAGCAGCTTGGGGGACAGGGGATTCACCGGGGAGCTGTTTTTT. The full variable domain, its missing parts supplied by reference TRBV5-6 and TRBJ2-2, is DAGVTQSPTHLIKTRGQQVTLRCSPKSGHDTVSWYQQALGQGPQFIFQYYEEEERQRGNFPDRFSGHQFPNYSSELNVNALLLGDSALYLCASSLGDRGFTGELFFGEGSRLTVL.

The V call is TRBV12-5, the J call TRBJ2-3; the D is unclear. The V and J ends lost 0 bases and 4 bases respectively, with 5 bases between them. This CDR3 is built from 13 residues. Looked up from germline, CDR1 is LGHNT and CDR2 is FRNRAP. Here the CDR3 reads CASGLVQSDTQYF. Written as DNA, the CDR3 is TGTGCTAGTGGTTTGGTACAATCAGATACGCAGTATTTT.

This sequence joins TRBV30 and TRBJ2-5, with 12 bases lining up with TRBD2. The CDR3 is 14 residues long. CDR1 GTSNPN and CDR2 SVGIG come from the germline V gene (reference sequence). The V segment lost 5 bases and the J segment 5 bases; nucleotides outside the gene matches: 6. The CDR3: CAWDLAGGPETQYF. The CDR3 DNA follows: TGTGCCTGGGACCTAGCGGGGGGGCCCGAGACCCAGTACTTC.

This clone was detected only a few times. The chain employs TRBV27 and TRBJ1-6, with 8 bases identical to TRBD1. The V gene end was trimmed by 6 bases and the J gene end by 6 bases; junction bases not matched to a gene: 7. Germline V gives CDR1 MNHEY, CDR2 SMNVEV (reference sequence). The CDR3 runs to 15 residues. CDR3 in amino acids: CASRDRGRRNSPLHF. CDR3 in DNA: TGTGCCAGCAGAGACAGGGGTAGGCGTAATTCACCCCTCCACTTT.

The V and J genes are TRBV6-1 and TRBJ2-7; 10 bases fit TRBD1. The V and J ends lost 6 bases and 2 bases, in that order; junction bases with no gene match: 4. Germline CDR1 and CDR2: MNHNS and SASEGT. There are 14 residues in the CDR3. The CDR3 nucleotides are TGTGCCAGCAGCATCGGGACAGGGGCCTACGAGCAGTACTTC. Translating it yields CASSIGTGAYEQYF.

This clone was seen more than once but under ten times. The chain has TRBV29-1 and TRBJ2-7; D might be TRBD2 (5 bases). Trimming shortened V by 5 bases and J by 3 bases, and 14 bases separated the two germline ends. CDR1 is SQVTM and CDR2 is ANQGSEA in the germline V gene. CDR3 length: 13 residues. DNA for the CDR3: TGCAGCGTTCCGGCTCCCGAGGGCTACGAGCAGTACTTC. Amino acid sequence: CSVPAPEGYEQYF.